This TCR beta chain is drawn from a study of T cell repertoires in cytomegalovirus infection. About the research overall: It can be stated that public TCR beta signatures indicated CMV infection as well as a matching HLA type.

This clonotype was detected only a few times. TCRdb ran MiXCR on the reads and lists one entry per CDR3 protein. The table includes some 250,000 distinct CDR3 sequences, less than 9.5% detected once. The V end lost 2 bases, the J end lost 5 bases, and 10 bases lay between the germline ends. The CDR3 extends over 14 amino acids. Germline V gene lookup returns CDR1 SNHLY and CDR2 FYNNEI. The receptor's source is a human donor in good health (CMV status not recorded). Some clones in this sample may be carry-over from other donors' samples. The chain carries TRBV2 and TRBJ2-1; maybe TRBD2 (5 bases). Material: PBMCs. CDR3 sequence reads: CASSELERNNEQFF. The CDR3 nucleotides are TGTGCCAGCAGTGAACTCGAGCGGAACAATGAGCAGTTCTTC.